This record concerns one T cell receptor beta chain sequence. The sample is drawn from a study of shared clonotypes between healthy human individuals. Profiled with immunoSEQ multiplex PCR; TCRdb holds only in-frame clones, not every one. The repertoire holds approximately 980,000 clones, with more than 75% as singletons. This CDR3 is built from 15 residues. Germline-derived CDR1 and CDR2 are KGHSH and LQKENI. Germline trimming cut 3 bases from V and 6 bases from J; bases unmatched to any gene: 7. The sequenced material came from memory CD4+ T cells sorted from blood. Indicated subset: CD45RA-negative fraction. This sequence originates from a man aged 18-30 years in good health. The chain carries TRBV18 and TRBJ1-2; 10 bases line up with TRBD1. The CDR3 nucleotides are TGTGCCAGCTCACCCGACAGGGGGCTAGGGAATGGCTACACCTTC. Translated: CASSPDRGLGNGYTF.